A selection of T cell receptor beta chains follows, all from one sample in a study of CD8+ T cells in alopecia areata. TCRdb's table, derived via immunoSEQ multiplex PCR, lists solely in-frame clones and lacks some. Of over 150,000 clones in the sample, roughly 50% were seen once. Sequences were obtained from CD8+ T cells sorted from blood. These receptors all come from a human donor in good health. The CDR3 runs from the conserved cysteine through the conserved F or W. D genes are given only for firm matches. Not every row has a clone size; where given, it reads once, few, many or a size class.

>.|TRBJ1-5|.|TRBV6-5
CASGVGGAAQPQHF
TGTGCCAGCGGAGTTGGGGGCGCGGCTCAGCCCCAGCATTTT
>TRBD1|TRBJ2-7|.|TRBV5-1
CASSSTGSTGSYEQYF
TGCGCCAGCAGCTCGACAGGGAGTACAGGTAGCTACGAGCAGTACTTC
>TRBD2|TRBJ2-3|.|TRBV13
CASSPVRGGVTDTQYF
TGTGCCAGCAGCCCTGTGCGGGGGGGGGTCACAGATACGCAGTATTTT
>.|TRBJ1-6|few|TRBV14
CASSLLARQFYNSPLHF
TGTGCCAGCAGCCTCCTCGCTCGGCAGTTCTATAATTCACCCCTCCACTTT
>.|TRBJ2-5|few|TRBV11-2
CASSLGTSDQETQYF
TGTGCCAGCAGCCTAGGGACTTCGGATCAAGAGACCCAGTACTTC
>.|TRBJ1-2|.|TRBV5-4
CASSLVGTGDGYTF
TGTGCCAGCAGCTTGGTGGGTACAGGTGATGGCTACACCTTC
>TRBD1|TRBJ2-7|.|TRBV5-4
CASSLTGVSDEQYF
TGTGCCAGCAGCTTAACAGGGGTTTCAGACGAGCAGTACTTC
>.|TRBJ2-7|.|TRBV29-1
CSVELLGAYEQYF
TGCAGCGTTGAGTTGCTAGGGGCGTACGAGCAGTACTTC
>.|TRBJ2-7|.|TRBV4-2
CASSQEQGGGIYEQYF
TGTGCCAGCAGCCAAGAGCAGGGCGGGGGCATCTACGAGCAGTACTTC
>TRBD2|TRBJ2-1|.|TRBV5-1
CASSLLAGEYNEQFF
TGCGCCAGCAGCTTGTTAGCGGGGGAGTACAATGAGCAGTTCTTC
>.|TRBJ1-5|.|TRBV23-1
CASSPGYQPQHF
TGCGCCAGCAGTCCCGGTTATCAGCCCCAGCATTTT
>TRBD1|TRBJ2-7|.|TRBV2
CASRPGTGISYEQYF
TGTGCCAGCAGGCCCGGGACAGGGATAAGCTACGAGCAGTACTTC
>TRBD1|TRBJ1-1|.|TRBV29-1
CSVSPGGTEAFF
TGCAGCGTTTCTCCAGGGGGGACTGAAGCTTTCTTT
>.|TRBJ1-2|.|TRBV7-8
CASSLAVGPNYGYTF
TGTGCCAGCAGCTTAGCGGTAGGCCCGAACTATGGCTACACCTTC
>.|TRBJ2-7|.|TRBV7-8
CASSLSFHEQYF
TGTGCCAGCAGCCTTTCATTCCACGAGCAGTACTTC
>.|TRBJ1-1|.|TRBV30
CAWLDPGTRGTEAFF
TGTGCCTGGCTAGACCCGGGAACCAGGGGCACTGAAGCTTTCTTT
>.|TRBJ1-2|.|TRBV6-5
CASSYSVRAAGYGYTF
TGTGCCAGCAGTTACTCGGTCAGGGCGGCGGGCTATGGCTACACCTTC
>.|TRBJ1-1|.|TRBV5-6
CASSLGVGDTEAFF
TGTGCCAGCAGCTTGGGGGTAGGGGACACTGAAGCTTTCTTT
>.|TRBJ2-3|.|TRBV5-6
CASSFDVVDTDTQYF
TGTGCCAGCAGCTTTGATGTAGTAGACACAGATACGCAGTATTTT
>.|TRBJ1-1|.|TRBV27
CASSWAENTEAFF
TGTGCCAGCAGTTGGGCAGAGAACACTGAAGCTTTCTTT
>TRBD1|TRBJ2-3|.|TRBV4-1
CASSQMDRGGKDTQYF
TGCGCCAGCAGCCAGATGGACAGGGGCGGAAAGGATACGCAGTATTTT
>.|TRBJ1-6|.|TRBV13
CASSPGISPLHF
TGTGCCAGCAGCCCAGGGATTTCACCCCTCCACTTT
>.|TRBJ2-5|.|TRBV5-6
CASSLRAGMKETQYF
TGTGCCAGCAGCTTGAGGGCAGGCATGAAAGAGACCCAGTACTTC